This TCR beta chain was recovered during a study of control samples from healthy donors and cancer patients. The CDR3 has 14 residues. CDR1 SNHLY and CDR2 FYNNEI come from the germline V gene. Between the trimmed V and J ends, which lost 6 bases and 2 bases, there was a span of 12 bases. Sequencing was performed with immunoSEQ multiplex PCR; in TCRdb, only in-frame clones are kept and a portion is missing. In the table there are approximately 120,000 clones, around 87% of which are singletons. V usage is TRBV2 and J usage is TRBJ2-3, with a possible D match to TRBD1 (6 bases). The sequencing input was blood. The receptor was derived from a man aged 55 to 70 in good health. For the CDR3, the DNA is TGTGCCAGCAGCCAGACAGGCCACACAGATACGCAGTATTTT. This codes for CASSQTGHTDTQYF.